These T cell receptor beta chains were read from a single sample in a study of blood T cell repertoires in COVID-19. Assay used: immunoSEQ multiplex PCR; TCRdb lists only in-frame clones, some missing. The sample contains around 430,000 clones, approximately 88% of which appear only once. Material for sequencing was peripheral blood. These receptor sequences come from a woman aged 50 to 60 with COVID-19, enrolled during active disease. Both conserved end residues are part of each CDR3. A D gene is named only where the DNA matches it firmly. Clone sizes are given selectively: once, few, many, or a class where the clone is expanded.

TRBV11-2,.,TRBD2,TRBJ2-3,TGTGCCAGCAGCCCCCAACTCGCGGGGGGGAAAGATACGCAGTATTTT,CASSPQLAGGKDTQYF
TRBV5-4,.,.,TRBJ1-2,TGTGCCAGCAGCTTGGCGGGGAACGACTATGGCTACACCTTC,CASSLAGNDYGYTF
TRBV6-6,.,.,TRBJ1-1,.,CASIPRTGRTLKLSF
TRBV11-2,.,.,TRBJ2-3,TGTGCCAGCAGCTTAGCCCCCCAGGATACGCAGTATTTT,CASSLAPQDTQYF
TRBV7-2,.,.,TRBJ1-3,TGTGCCAGCAGCTCGCGGGGGGGCTCTGGAAACACCATATATTTT,CASSSRGGSGNTIYF
TRBV30,.,.,TRBJ2-7,TGTGCCTGGAGTTTCCCTTCGACTCCGTCTCGGTACTTC,CAWSFPSTPSRYF
TRBV6-5,.,TRBD1,TRBJ1-1,TGTGCCAGCAGTCCAGGGGGCCTAGGAACTGAAGCTTTCTTT,CASSPGGLGTEAFF
TRBV3-1/TRBV3-2,.,.,TRBJ1-2,TGTGCCAGCAGCCAAGATTGGGGCAGTTCCTATGGCTACACCTTC,CASSQDWGSSYGYTF
TRBV5-6,.,.,TRBJ1-2,TGTGCCAGCAGCTTTCCAAGCCACTCCAACTATGGCTACACCTTC,CASSFPSHSNYGYTF
TRBV5-8,.,.,TRBJ2-3,TGTGCCAGCAGCTTGGAGCAGGGAATCACAGATACGCAGTATTTT,CASSLEQGITDTQYF
TRBV19,.,TRBD1,TRBJ1-6,TGTGCCAGTAGTATAGCCCCAAACAGGGGATCCTATAATTCACCCCTCCACTTT,CASSIAPNRGSYNSPLHF
TRBV30,.,.,TRBJ2-6,TGTGCTTGGAGGAGCTCTGGGGCCAACGTCCTGACTTTC,CAWRSSGANVLTF
TRBV7-6,.,.,TRBJ1-4,TGTGCCAGCAGCTTCGGGCGGGGCGAGAGCGGAAAACTGTTTTTT,CASSFGRGESGKLFF
TRBV15,.,TRBD1,TRBJ2-5,TGTGCCACCAGCAGAGAACGGTCGCGGCCACCGGGACAGAAAGGGACCCAGTACTTC,CATSRERSRPPGQKGTQYF
TRBV30,few,.,TRBJ1-2,TGTGCCTGGAGTAAGGACACGCCAAGCTACACCTTC,CAWSKDTPSYTF
TRBV28,once,TRBD1,TRBJ1-6,TGTGCCAGCACGGACAGGGGCCTTAATTCACCCCTCCACTTT,CASTDRGLNSPLHF
TRBV21-1,.,.,TRBJ2-7,TGTGCCAGCAGCTACCGGGACAGGGTCTCCTACGAGCAGTACTTC,CASSYRDRVSYEQYF